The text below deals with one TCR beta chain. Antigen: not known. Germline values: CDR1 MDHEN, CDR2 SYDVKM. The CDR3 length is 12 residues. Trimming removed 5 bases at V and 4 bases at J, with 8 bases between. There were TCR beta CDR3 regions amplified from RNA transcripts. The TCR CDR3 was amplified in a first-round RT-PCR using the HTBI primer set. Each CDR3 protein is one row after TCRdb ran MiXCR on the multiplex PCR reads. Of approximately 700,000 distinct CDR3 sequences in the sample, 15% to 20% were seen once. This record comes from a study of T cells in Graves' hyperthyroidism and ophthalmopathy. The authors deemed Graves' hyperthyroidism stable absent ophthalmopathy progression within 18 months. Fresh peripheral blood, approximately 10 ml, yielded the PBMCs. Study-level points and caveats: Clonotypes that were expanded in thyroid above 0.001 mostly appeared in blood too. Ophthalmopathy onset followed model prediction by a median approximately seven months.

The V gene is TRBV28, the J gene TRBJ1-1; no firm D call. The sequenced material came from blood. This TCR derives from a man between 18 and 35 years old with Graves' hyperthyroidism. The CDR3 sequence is CASSEGPTEAFF. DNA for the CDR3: TGTGCCAGCAGTGAAGGGCCCACTGAAGCTTTCTTT.